These T cell receptor beta chains were read from a single sample in a study of OX40 agonist ivuxolimab in advanced cancers. Only in-frame clones appear in the TCRdb table, and some are missing; sequencing was by immunoSEQ multiplex PCR. The sample records some 74,000 clones, 70% to 85% being singletons. The source material was CD4+ or CD8+ T cells sorted from blood, sampled in a trial of the OX40 agonist ivuxolimab. Every receptor here comes from an adult with an advanced solid tumor such as melanoma, head and neck, liver or kidney cancer. Each CDR3 is given with its conserved first and last residue. A D gene is named only where the DNA matches it firmly. A clone size is listed for some rows: how often the clone was seen (once, few, many), or a class if it is expanded.

abundance: NA; d_gene: NA; v_gene: TRBV5-1; j_gene: TRBJ1-3; len: 15; CDR3aa: CASSSEGGSGNTIYF; CDR3nt: TGCGCCAGCAGCTCGGAGGGGGGCTCTGGAAACACCATATATTTT
abundance: NA; d_gene: TRBD1; v_gene: TRBV27; j_gene: TRBJ2-2; len: 14; CDR3aa: CASSLYRGTGELFF; CDR3nt: TGTGCCAGCAGTCTCTACAGGGGAACCGGGGAGCTGTTTTTT
abundance: NA; d_gene: NA; v_gene: TRBV30; j_gene: TRBJ1-1; len: 13; CDR3aa: CAEGQGKNTEAFF; CDR3nt: TGTGCCGAGGGGCAGGGAAAGAACACTGAAGCTTTCTTT
abundance: NA; d_gene: TRBD2; v_gene: TRBV7-8; j_gene: TRBJ2-1; len: 15; CDR3aa: CASSLPGSGSNEQFF; CDR3nt: TGTGCCAGCAGCTTACCGGGTAGCGGGAGCAATGAGCAGTTCTTC
abundance: NA; d_gene: TRBD1; v_gene: TRBV15; j_gene: TRBJ2-5; len: 16; CDR3aa: CATSSPGTGQRETQYF; CDR3nt: TGTGCCACCAGCAGCCCCGGGACAGGCCAGAGAGAGACCCAGTACTTC
abundance: NA; d_gene: TRBD2; v_gene: TRBV25-1; j_gene: TRBJ2-1; len: 17; CDR3aa: CARPGLAGDDSYNEQFF; CDR3nt: TGTGCCAGACCGGGACTAGCGGGAGATGACTCCTACAATGAGCAGTTCTTC
abundance: few; d_gene: TRBD2; v_gene: TRBV6-4; j_gene: TRBJ2-3; len: 13; CDR3aa: CASEEREGGTQYF; CDR3nt: TGTGCCAGCGAAGAGCGGGAGGGTGGTACGCAGTATTTT
abundance: NA; d_gene: TRBD2; v_gene: TRBV7-8; j_gene: TRBJ2-1; len: 12; CDR3aa: CASSPGGAEQFF; CDR3nt: TGTGCCAGCAGCCCCGGGGGGGCAGAGCAGTTCTTC
abundance: NA; d_gene: NA; v_gene: TRBV2; j_gene: TRBJ2-7; len: 13; CDR3aa: CASSREQGYEQYF; CDR3nt: TGTGCCAGCAGTAGAGAACAGGGCTACGAGCAGTACTTC
abundance: NA; d_gene: NA; v_gene: TRBV27; j_gene: TRBJ1-4; len: 14; CDR3aa: CASSLSWPHEKLFF; CDR3nt: TGTGCCAGCAGTTTATCCTGGCCCCATGAAAAACTGTTTTTT
abundance: NA; d_gene: NA; v_gene: TRBV5-1; j_gene: TRBJ2-7; len: 16; CDR3aa: CASSLSSAGGAYEQYF; CDR3nt: TGCGCCAGCAGCTTAAGTTCGGCGGGCGGGGCCTACGAGCAGTACTTC
abundance: NA; d_gene: TRBD2; v_gene: TRBV5-4; j_gene: TRBJ2-3; len: 17; CDR3aa: CASSPTSGRAGTDTQYF; CDR3nt: TGTGCCAGCAGCCCTACTAGCGGGAGGGCCGGCACAGATACGCAGTATTTT
abundance: NA; d_gene: TRBD1; v_gene: TRBV2; j_gene: TRBJ2-5; len: 14; CDR3aa: CASSSWTGRETQYF; CDR3nt: TGTGCCAGCAGTAGTTGGACAGGGCGGGAGACCCAGTACTTC
abundance: once; d_gene: TRBD1; v_gene: TRBV28; j_gene: TRBJ1-3; len: 15; CDR3aa: CASRIGQGTGNTIYF; CDR3nt: TGTGCCAGCAGAATTGGACAGGGAACTGGAAACACCATATATTTT
abundance: NA; d_gene: TRBD1; v_gene: TRBV7-3; j_gene: TRBJ2-7; len: 13; CDR3aa: CASSFGQGYEQYF; CDR3nt: TGTGCCAGCAGCTTCGGACAGGGCTACGAGCAGTACTTC
abundance: NA; d_gene: NA; v_gene: TRBV5-4; j_gene: TRBJ2-7; len: 14; CDR3aa: CASSLEIGGYEQYF; CDR3nt: TGTGCCAGCAGCTTGGAAATAGGGGGCTACGAGCAGTACTTC
abundance: once; d_gene: NA; v_gene: TRBV5-1; j_gene: TRBJ2-7; len: 15; CDR3aa: CASRAWAEYSYEQYF; CDR3nt: TGCGCCAGCAGAGCTTGGGCGGAGTACTCCTACGAGCAGTACTTC
abundance: NA; d_gene: TRBD1; v_gene: TRBV6-1; j_gene: TRBJ2-2; len: 15; CDR3aa: CASSEDRANTGELFF; CDR3nt: TGTGCCAGCAGTGAGGACAGGGCGAACACCGGGGAGCTGTTTTTT
abundance: NA; d_gene: TRBD1; v_gene: TRBV7-2; j_gene: TRBJ2-2; len: 16; CDR3aa: CASSLGGTGATGELFF; CDR3nt: TGTGCCAGCAGCTTAGGAGGGACAGGGGCCACTGGGGAGCTGTTTTTT
abundance: NA; d_gene: NA; v_gene: TRBV20-1; j_gene: TRBJ2-3; len: 10; CDR3aa: CSAFTDTQYF; CDR3nt: TGCAGTGCTTTCACAGATACGCAGTATTTT
abundance: once; d_gene: NA; v_gene: TRBV5-4; j_gene: TRBJ2-7; len: 12; CDR3aa: CASSLIGYEQYF; CDR3nt: TGTGCCAGCAGCTTAATAGGCTACGAGCAGTACTTC
abundance: NA; d_gene: NA; v_gene: TRBV6-4; j_gene: TRBJ2-7; len: 14; CDR3aa: CASTRGGTPYEQYF; CDR3nt: TGTGCCAGCACGCGAGGGGGGACACCATACGAGCAGTACTTC
abundance: NA; d_gene: NA; v_gene: TRBV11-2; j_gene: TRBJ2-2; len: 14; CDR3aa: CASSPHGVAGELFF; CDR3nt: TGTGCCAGCAGCCCACACGGTGTGGCCGGGGAGCTGTTTTTT
abundance: few; d_gene: TRBD2; v_gene: TRBV9; j_gene: TRBJ2-5; len: 13; CDR3aa: CASSAGLAETQYF; CDR3nt: TGTGCCAGCAGCGCCGGACTAGCTGAGACCCAGTACTTC
abundance: NA; d_gene: TRBD1; v_gene: TRBV15; j_gene: TRBJ1-5; len: 14; CDR3aa: CATSLGGGPRPQHF; CDR3nt: TGTGCCACCAGCTTAGGGGGCGGACCGCGGCCCCAGCATTTT
abundance: NA; d_gene: TRBD2; v_gene: TRBV28; j_gene: TRBJ2-7; len: 13; CDR3aa: CASTLGLALEQYF; CDR3nt: TGTGCCAGCACCTTGGGACTAGCGTTAGAGCAGTACTTC
abundance: once; d_gene: TRBD2; v_gene: TRBV5-1; j_gene: TRBJ2-3; len: 16; CDR3aa: CASSFRTSGSTDTQYF; CDR3nt: TGCGCCAGCAGCTTTAGGACTAGCGGTAGCACAGATACGCAGTATTTT